This is a list of T cell receptor beta chains from one sample in a study of blood T cells in healthy people across ages. TCRdb ran MiXCR on the 5' RACE reads and lists one entry per CDR3 protein. Among fewer than 2,000,000 distinct CDR3 sequences, about 32% were seen once, and the ten largest hold about 11%. The sequencing input was blood. All receptors derive from a woman aged 30 to 39 in good health. Both conserved end residues are trimmed from each CDR3. A D gene is named only where the DNA matches it firmly.

J | V | D | CDR3
TRBJ1-1 | TRBV28 | - | ASSPTGALGAF
TRBJ2-6 | TRBV6-1 | - | ASSLARESSGANVLT
TRBJ2-7 | TRBV6-2/TRBV6-3 | TRBD1 | ASSYSIRDRRSYEQY
TRBJ1-2 | TRBV20-1 | - | SAVRARYGYT
TRBJ1-2 | TRBV20-1 | - | SARGFAVGHYMRGYT
TRBJ2-7 | TRBV7-8 | TRBD1 | ASSSRQGHYYEQY
TRBJ2-7 | TRBV5-5 | - | ASSLAGTLSSYEQY
TRBJ2-1 | TRBV4-1 | - | ASSHGGGSWYNEQF
TRBJ2-1 | TRBV7-3 | - | ASSFPPEDEQF
TRBJ2-3 | TRBV20-1 | - | SARSAGGLTDTQY
TRBJ2-1 | TRBV27 | - | ASIPKGGSYNEQF
TRBJ2-5 | TRBV7-9 | TRBD1 | ASSLGQGGTQY
TRBJ1-1 | TRBV4-1 | - | ASSQERDMRGAETEAF
TRBJ2-1 | TRBV6-5 | TRBD2 | ASSYSSGSSYNEQF
TRBJ2-7 | TRBV4-1 | TRBD2 | AGSLTFSGSYDEQY
TRBJ2-3 | TRBV27 | - | ASSLGVRGESQY
TRBJ2-1 | TRBV12-3/TRBV12-4 | - | ASSPGTYSYNEQF
TRBJ1-1 | TRBV7-9 | TRBD1 | ASSAQGVEAF
TRBJ2-7 | TRBV15 | TRBD1 | ATSSEFDRDRRLDEQY
TRBJ1-5 | TRBV4-1 | - | ASSSISRGGNQPQH
TRBJ2-7 | TRBV20-1 | TRBD2 | SAPLRLAGVFTYEQY
TRBJ2-7 | TRBV7-9 | TRBD1 | ASSLGTGTDEQY
TRBJ2-5 | TRBV11-2 | TRBD1 | ASSPSDRGFLETQY
TRBJ2-1 | TRBV20-1 | - | SSRQPAGHNEQF
TRBJ2-3 | TRBV6-6 | TRBD2 | ASTELAGGYTDTQY
TRBJ2-7 | TRBV3-1 | - | ASSQTTDHFYEQY
TRBJ1-1 | TRBV27 | TRBD1 | ASSLRVQGIFLNTEAF
TRBJ2-7 | TRBV2 | TRBD1 | ASSEGQGFYEQY
TRBJ1-1 | TRBV5-1 | - | ASSSRATEAF
TRBJ2-7 | TRBV15 | TRBD2 | ATSGRLAGGYEQY
TRBJ2-5 | TRBV20-1 | - | SARDDSEYQETQY
TRBJ1-5 | TRBV6-1 | - | TSSIGRYSNQPQH
TRBJ2-5 | TRBV20-1 | TRBD2 | SLTKREGRETQY
TRBJ1-2 | TRBV12-3/TRBV12-4 | - | ASSFLQGDGYT
TRBJ1-1 | TRBV20-1 | - | SASPRGGDTEAF
TRBJ2-7 | TRBV5-1 | - | ASSPIGLAYEQY
TRBJ1-1 | TRBV10-3 | - | AISVQVNTEAF
TRBJ1-4 | TRBV7-9 | - | ASSLAEGGPEKLF
TRBJ2-1 | TRBV20-1 | TRBD2 | SARDPTSGRAEDEQF
TRBJ2-5 | TRBV4-2 | TRBD2 | ASSSPTSGRAETQY
- | TRBV15 | - | ATSNTFTDSYEQY
TRBJ1-2 | TRBV25-1 | - | ASSESLTSYGYT
TRBJ1-5 | TRBV20-1 | - | SARDLRGDRPQH
TRBJ2-7 | TRBV11-2 | - | ASSPRNTPYEQY
TRBJ1-5 | TRBV2 | - | ASSYRGPYSNQPQH
TRBJ1-6 | TRBV28 | - | ASRDPNSPLH
TRBJ1-2 | TRBV18 | - | ASSPSENYGYT